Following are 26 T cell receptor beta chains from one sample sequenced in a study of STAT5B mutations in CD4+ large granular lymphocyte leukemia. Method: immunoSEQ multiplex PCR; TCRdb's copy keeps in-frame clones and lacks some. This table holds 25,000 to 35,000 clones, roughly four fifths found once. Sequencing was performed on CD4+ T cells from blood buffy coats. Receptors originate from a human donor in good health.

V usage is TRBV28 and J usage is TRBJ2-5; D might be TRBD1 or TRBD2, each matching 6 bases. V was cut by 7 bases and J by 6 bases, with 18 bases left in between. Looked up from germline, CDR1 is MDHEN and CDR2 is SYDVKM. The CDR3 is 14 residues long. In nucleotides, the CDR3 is TGTGCCAGCACCAAGGGGGGCAGCCGGAAGACCCAGTACTTC. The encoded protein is CASTKGGSRKTQYF.

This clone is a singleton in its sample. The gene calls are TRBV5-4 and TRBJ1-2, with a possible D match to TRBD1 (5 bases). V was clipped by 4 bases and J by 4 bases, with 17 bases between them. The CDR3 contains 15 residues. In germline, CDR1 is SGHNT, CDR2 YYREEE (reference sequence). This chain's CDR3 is CASSPGAEFVYGYTF. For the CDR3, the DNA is TGTGCCAGCAGCCCTGGGGCGGAGTTCGTCTATGGCTACACCTTC.

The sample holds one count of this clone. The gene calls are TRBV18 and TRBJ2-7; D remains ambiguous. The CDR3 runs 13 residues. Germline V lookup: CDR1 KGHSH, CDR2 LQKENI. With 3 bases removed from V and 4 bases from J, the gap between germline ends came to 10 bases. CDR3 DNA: TGTGCCAGCTCACCTACCCCCTCGTACGAGCAGTACTTC. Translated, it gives CASSPTPSYEQYF.

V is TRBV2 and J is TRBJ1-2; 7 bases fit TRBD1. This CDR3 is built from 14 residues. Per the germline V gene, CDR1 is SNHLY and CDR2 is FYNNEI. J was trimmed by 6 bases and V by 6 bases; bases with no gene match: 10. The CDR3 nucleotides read TGTGCCAGCAGGGGGGAGGAGGGGGCGCATGGCTACACCTTC. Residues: CASRGEEGAHGYTF.

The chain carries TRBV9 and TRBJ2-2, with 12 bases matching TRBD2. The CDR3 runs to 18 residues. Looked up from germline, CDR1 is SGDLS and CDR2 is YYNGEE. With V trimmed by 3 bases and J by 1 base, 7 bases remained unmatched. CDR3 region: CASSALSTSGGNTGELFF. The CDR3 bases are TGTGCCAGCAGCGCACTTTCGACTAGCGGGGGGAACACCGGGGAGCTGTTTTTT. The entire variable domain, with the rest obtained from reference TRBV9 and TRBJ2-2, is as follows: DSGVTQTPKHLITATGQRVTLRCSPRSGDLSVYWYQQSLDQGLQFLIQYYNGEERAKGNILERFSAQQFPDLHSELNLSSLELGDSALYFCASSALSTSGGNTGELFFGEGSRLTVL.

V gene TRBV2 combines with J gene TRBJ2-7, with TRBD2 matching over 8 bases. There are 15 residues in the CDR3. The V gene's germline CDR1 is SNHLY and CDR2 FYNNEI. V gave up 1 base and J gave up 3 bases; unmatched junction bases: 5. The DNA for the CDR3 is TGTGCCAGCAGTGAAGGCCAAGCGGGAGACTACGAGCAGTACTTC. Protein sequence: CASSEGQAGDYEQYF.

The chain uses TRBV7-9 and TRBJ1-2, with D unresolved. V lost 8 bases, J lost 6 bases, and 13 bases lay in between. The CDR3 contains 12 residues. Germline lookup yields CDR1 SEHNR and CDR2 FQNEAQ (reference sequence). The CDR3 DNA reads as TGTGCCAGCGGGCGGGGAATCGATGGCTACACCTTC. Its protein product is CASGRGIDGYTF. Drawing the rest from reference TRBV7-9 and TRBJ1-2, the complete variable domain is DTGVSQNPRHKITKRGQNVTFRCDPISEHNRLYWYRQTLGQGPEFLTYFQNEAQLEKSRLLSDRFSAERPKGSFSTLEIQRTEQGDSAMYLCASGRGIDGYTFGSGTRLTVV.

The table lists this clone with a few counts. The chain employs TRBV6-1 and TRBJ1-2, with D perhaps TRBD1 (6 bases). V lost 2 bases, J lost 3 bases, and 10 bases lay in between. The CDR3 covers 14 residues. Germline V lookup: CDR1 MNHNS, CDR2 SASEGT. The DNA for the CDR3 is TGTGCCAGCAGTGAATTAGGGACACACTATGGCTACACCTTC. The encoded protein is CASSELGTHYGYTF.

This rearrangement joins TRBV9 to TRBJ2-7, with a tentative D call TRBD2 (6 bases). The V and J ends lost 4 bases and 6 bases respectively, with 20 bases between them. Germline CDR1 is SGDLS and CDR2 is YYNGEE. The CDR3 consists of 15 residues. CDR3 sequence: CASSPRLRFGSEQYF. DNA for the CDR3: TGTGCCAGCAGCCCCCGCCTACGGTTCGGGAGCGAGCAGTACTTC.

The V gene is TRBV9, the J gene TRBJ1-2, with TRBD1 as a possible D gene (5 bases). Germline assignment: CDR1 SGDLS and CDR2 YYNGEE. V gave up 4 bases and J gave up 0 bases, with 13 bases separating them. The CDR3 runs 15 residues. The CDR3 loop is CASSPSGGSNYGYTF. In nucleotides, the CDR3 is TGTGCCAGCAGCCCGTCGGGGGGTTCTAACTATGGCTACACCTTC.

CDR3 nucleotides: TGTGCCAGCAGCTTAACTAGCGGGAGTAGCGAGCAGTACTTC. Protein product: CASSLTSGSSEQYF. This rearrangement joins TRBV7-9 to TRBJ2-7; TRBD2 matches 11 bases. The V gene's germline CDR1 is SEHNR and CDR2 FQNEAQ (reference sequence). This CDR3 comprises 14 residues. Losses at the gene ends were 2 bases for V and 6 bases for J; bases not matched to a gene: 3.

Written as DNA, the CDR3 is TGTGCCAGCAGACAGGGTCCGGGTGGGGCCAACGTCCTGACTTTC. The encoded protein is CASRQGPGGANVLTF. The V gene is TRBV9, the J gene TRBJ2-6; maybe TRBD1 (6 bases). Germline CDR1 is SGDLS and CDR2 is YYNGEE. The CDR3 totals 15 residues. V was shortened by 5 bases and J by 3 bases, with 12 bases between the two germline ends.

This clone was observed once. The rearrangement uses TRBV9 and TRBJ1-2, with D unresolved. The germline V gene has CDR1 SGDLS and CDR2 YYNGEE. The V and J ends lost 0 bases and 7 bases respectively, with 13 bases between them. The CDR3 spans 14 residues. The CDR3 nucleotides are TGTGCCAGCAGCGTAGCGGCAGCCTTAAGTGGCTACACCTTC. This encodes CASSVAAALSGYTF. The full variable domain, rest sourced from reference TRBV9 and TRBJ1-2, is DSGVTQTPKHLITATGQRVTLRCSPRSGDLSVYWYQQSLDQGLQFLIQYYNGEERAKGNILERFSAQQFPDLHSELNLSSLELGDSALYFCASSVAAALSGYTFGSGTRLTVV.

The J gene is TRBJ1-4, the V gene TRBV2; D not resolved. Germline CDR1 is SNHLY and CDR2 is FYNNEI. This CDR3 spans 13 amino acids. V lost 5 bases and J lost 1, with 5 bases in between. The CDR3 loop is CASSYETNEKLFF. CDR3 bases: TGTGCCAGCAGTTACGAAACTAATGAAAAACTGTTTTTT.

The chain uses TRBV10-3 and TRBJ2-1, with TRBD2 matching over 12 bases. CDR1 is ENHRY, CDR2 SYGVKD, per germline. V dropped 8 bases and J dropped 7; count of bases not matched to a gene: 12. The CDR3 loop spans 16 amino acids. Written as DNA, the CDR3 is TGTGCCATCCGGGGAACTAGCGGGAGGAAGTCGAATGAGCAGTTCTTC. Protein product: CAIRGTSGRKSNEQFF.

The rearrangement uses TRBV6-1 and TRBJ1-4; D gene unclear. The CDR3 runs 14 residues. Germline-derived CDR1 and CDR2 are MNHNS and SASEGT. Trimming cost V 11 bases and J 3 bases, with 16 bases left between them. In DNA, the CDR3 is TGTGCCTCGATCAAGTTGGGTGCTAATGAAAAACTGTTTTTT. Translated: CASIKLGANEKLFF.

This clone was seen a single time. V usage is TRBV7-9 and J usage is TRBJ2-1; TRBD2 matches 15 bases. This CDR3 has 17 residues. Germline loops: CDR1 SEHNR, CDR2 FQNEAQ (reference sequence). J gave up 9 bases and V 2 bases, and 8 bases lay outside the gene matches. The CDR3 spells CASSLRTSGRAEGEQFF. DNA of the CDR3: TGTGCCAGCAGCTTAAGGACTAGCGGGAGGGCCGAAGGTGAGCAGTTCTTC.

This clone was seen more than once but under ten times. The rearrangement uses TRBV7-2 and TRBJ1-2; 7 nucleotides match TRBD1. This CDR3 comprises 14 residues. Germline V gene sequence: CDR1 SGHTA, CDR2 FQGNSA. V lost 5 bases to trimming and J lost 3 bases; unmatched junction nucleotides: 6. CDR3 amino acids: CASSLTGTDYGYTF. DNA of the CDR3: TGTGCCAGCAGCCTCACCGGGACAGACTATGGCTACACCTTC.

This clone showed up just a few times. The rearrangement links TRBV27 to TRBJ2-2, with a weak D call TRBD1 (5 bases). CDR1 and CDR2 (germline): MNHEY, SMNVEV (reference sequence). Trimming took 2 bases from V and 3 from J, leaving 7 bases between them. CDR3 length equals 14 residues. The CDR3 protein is CASSLGHHTGELFF. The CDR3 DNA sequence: TGTGCCAGCAGTTTAGGACACCACACCGGGGAGCTGTTTTTT.

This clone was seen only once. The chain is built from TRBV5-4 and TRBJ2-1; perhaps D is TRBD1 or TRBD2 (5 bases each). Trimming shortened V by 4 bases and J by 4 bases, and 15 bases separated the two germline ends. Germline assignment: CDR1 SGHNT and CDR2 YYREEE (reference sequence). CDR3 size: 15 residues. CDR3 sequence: CASSQGEGYYNEQFF. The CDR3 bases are TGTGCCAGCAGCCAGGGAGAGGGCTATTACAATGAGCAGTTCTTC. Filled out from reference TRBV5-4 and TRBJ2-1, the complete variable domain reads ETGVTQSPTHLIKTRGQQVTLRCSSQSGHNTVSWYQQALGQGPQFIFQYYREEENGRGNFPPRFSGLQFPNYSSELNVNALELDDSALYLCASSQGEGYYNEQFFGPGTRLTVL.

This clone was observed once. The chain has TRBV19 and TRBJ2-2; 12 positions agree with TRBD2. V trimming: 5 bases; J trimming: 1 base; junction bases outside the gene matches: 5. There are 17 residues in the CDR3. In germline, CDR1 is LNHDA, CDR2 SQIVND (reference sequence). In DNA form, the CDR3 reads TGTGCCAGTAGTTCGAAGGGACTAGCGGGGAACACCGGGGAGCTGTTTTTT. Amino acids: CASSSKGLAGNTGELFF.

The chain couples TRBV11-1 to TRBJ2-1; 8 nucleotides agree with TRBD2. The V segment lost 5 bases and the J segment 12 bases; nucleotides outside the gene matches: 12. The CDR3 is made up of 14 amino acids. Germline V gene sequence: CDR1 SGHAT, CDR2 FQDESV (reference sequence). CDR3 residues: CASSPKKFGGAQFF. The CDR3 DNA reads TGTGCCAGCAGCCCGAAAAAATTCGGGGGGGCGCAGTTCTTC. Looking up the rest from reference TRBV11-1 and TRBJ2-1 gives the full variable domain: EAEVAQSPRYKITEKSQAVAFWCDPISGHATLYWYRQILGQGPELLVQFQDESVVDDSQLPKDRFSAERLKGVDSTLKIQPAELGDSAMYLCASSPKKFGGAQFFGPGTRLTVL.

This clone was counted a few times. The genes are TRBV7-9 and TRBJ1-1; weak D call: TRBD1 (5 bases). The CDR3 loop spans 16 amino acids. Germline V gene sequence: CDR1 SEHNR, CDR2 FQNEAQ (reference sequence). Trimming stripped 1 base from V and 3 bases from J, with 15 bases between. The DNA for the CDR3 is TGTGCCAGCAGCTTAGGCCTCGGAGGGGCGGACACTGAAGCTTTCTTT. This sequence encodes CASSLGLGGADTEAFF.

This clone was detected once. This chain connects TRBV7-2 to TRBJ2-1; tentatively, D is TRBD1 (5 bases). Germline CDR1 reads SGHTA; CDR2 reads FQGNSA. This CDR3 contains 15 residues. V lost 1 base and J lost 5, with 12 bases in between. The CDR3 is CASSLVSGLNNEQFF. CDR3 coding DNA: TGTGCCAGCAGCTTAGTATCAGGGTTAAACAATGAGCAGTTCTTC.

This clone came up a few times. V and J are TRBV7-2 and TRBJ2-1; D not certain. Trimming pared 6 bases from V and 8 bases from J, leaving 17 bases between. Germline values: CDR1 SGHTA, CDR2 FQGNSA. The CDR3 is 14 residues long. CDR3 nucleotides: TGTGCCAGCAGTCGATCAAGATCCGGGCATGAGCAGTTCTTC. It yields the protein CASSRSRSGHEQFF.

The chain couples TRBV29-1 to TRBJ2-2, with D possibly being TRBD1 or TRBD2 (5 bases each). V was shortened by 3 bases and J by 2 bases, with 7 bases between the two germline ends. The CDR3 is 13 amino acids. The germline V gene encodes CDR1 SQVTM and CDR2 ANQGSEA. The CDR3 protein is CSVDGGNTGELFF. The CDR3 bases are TGCAGCGTTGATGGGGGTAACACCGGGGAGCTGTTTTTT.